This T cell receptor (beta chain) appears in the sequencing data of a study of OX40 agonist ivuxolimab in advanced cancers. Points from the study as a whole: Among some nonresponders, normalized T-cell clonal expansion was also low.

A note on this clone: Its antigen is not known.

TCRdb's table, derived via immunoSEQ multiplex PCR, lists solely in-frame clones and lacks some. This sample has some 72,000 clones, with 92% found just once. The sequencing here drew on CD4+ or CD8+ T cells sorted from blood, taken in a trial of the OX40 agonist ivuxolimab. This TCR was sampled from an adult with an advanced solid tumor such as melanoma, head and neck, liver or kidney cancer.

The DNA for the CDR3 is TGTGCCAGCAGCTTGGGTGGGTCTAGCGGCACAGATACGCAGTATTTT. Its protein is CASSLGGSSGTDTQYF. The chain joins TRBV5-4 to TRBJ2-3; weak D call: TRBD2 (6 bases). The germline V and J ends were trimmed by 0 bases and 1 base, with 12 bases remaining between them. Germline V CDR1 and CDR2: SGHNT, YYREEE (reference sequence). This CDR3 comprises 16 residues.